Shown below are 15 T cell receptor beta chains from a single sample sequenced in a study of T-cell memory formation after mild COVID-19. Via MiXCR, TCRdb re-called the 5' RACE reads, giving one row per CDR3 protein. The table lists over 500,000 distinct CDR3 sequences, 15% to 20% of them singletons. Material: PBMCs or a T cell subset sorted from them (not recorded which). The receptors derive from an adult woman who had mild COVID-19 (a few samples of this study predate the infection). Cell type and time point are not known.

The CDR3 DNA sequence: TGCAGTGCTAGAATGCTGAGAGGCGACTACAATGAGCAGTTCTTC. Its translation is CSARMLRGDYNEQFF. The rearrangement uses TRBV20-1 and TRBJ2-1; D is ambiguous. The V gene's germline CDR1 is DFQATT and CDR2 SNEGSKA (reference sequence). The CDR3 is 15 residues long. Trimming stripped 2 bases from V and 3 bases from J, with 14 bases between.

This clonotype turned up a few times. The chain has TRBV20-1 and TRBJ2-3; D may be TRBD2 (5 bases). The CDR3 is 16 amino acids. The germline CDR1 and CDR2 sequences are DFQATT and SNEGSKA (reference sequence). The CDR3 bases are TGCCGGGCTGCGGGTCCAGTTGGTGCTAGCACAGATACGCAGTATTTT. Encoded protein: CRAAGPVGASTDTQYF.

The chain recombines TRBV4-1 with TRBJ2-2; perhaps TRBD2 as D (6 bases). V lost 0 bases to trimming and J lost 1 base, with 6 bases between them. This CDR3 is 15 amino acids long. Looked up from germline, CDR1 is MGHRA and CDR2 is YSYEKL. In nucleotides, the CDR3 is TGCGCCAGCAGCCAAGAGGGGGGGAACACCGGGGAGCTGTTTTTT. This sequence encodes CASSQEGGNTGELFF.

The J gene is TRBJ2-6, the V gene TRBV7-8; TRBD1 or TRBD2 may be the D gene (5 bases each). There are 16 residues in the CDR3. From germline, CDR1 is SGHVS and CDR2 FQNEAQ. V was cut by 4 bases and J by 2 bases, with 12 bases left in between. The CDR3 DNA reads TGTGCCAGCAGCTACGGGACCAGGGCTGGGGCCAACGTCCTGACTTTC. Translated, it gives CASSYGTRAGANVLTF.

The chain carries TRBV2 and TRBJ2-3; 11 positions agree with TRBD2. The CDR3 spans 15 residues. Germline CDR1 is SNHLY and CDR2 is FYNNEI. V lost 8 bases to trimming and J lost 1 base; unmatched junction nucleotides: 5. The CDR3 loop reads CASGRLAGRTDTQYF. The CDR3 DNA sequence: TGTGCCAGCGGCCGACTAGCGGGGCGCACAGATACGCAGTATTTT.

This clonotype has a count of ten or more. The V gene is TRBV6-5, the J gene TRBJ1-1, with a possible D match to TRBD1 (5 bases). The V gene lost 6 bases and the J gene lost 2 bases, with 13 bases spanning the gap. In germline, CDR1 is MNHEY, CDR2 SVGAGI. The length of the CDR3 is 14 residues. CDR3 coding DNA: TGTGCCAGCAGCCTAGGAGGGGAAAACACTGAAGCTTTCTTT. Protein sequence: CASSLGGENTEAFF.

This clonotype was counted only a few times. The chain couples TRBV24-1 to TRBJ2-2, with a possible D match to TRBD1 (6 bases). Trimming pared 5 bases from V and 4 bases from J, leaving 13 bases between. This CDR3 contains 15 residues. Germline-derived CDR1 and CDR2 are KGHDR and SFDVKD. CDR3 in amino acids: CATSGGQSVTGELFF. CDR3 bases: TGTGCCACCAGTGGGGGACAATCCGTCACCGGGGAGCTGTTTTTT.

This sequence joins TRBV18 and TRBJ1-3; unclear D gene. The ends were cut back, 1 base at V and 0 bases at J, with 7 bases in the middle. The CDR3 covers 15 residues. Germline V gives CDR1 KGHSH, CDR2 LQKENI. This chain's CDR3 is CASSPRAISGNTIYF. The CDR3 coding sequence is TGTGCCAGCTCACCACGGGCGATCTCTGGAAACACCATATATTTT.

The CDR3 protein is CASSPQTTGVRQPQHF. In nucleotides, the CDR3 is TGTGCCAGCAGCCCACAGACGACAGGGGTTCGTCAGCCCCAGCATTTT. The V call is TRBV4-2, the J call TRBJ1-5, with 8 bases aligning to TRBD1. Germline-derived CDR1 and CDR2 are LGHNA and YNFKEQ. The trim removed 4 bases at V and 6 bases at J, leaving 11 bases unmatched. This CDR3 is 16 amino acids long.

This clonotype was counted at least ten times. CDR3 in amino acids: CASSTEAGASDTQYF. The CDR3 nucleotides are TGTGCCAGCAGTACTGAAGCGGGAGCGTCAGATACGCAGTATTTT. The chain carries TRBV6-4 and TRBJ2-3, with 8 bases matching TRBD2. This CDR3 comprises 15 residues. V was clipped by 5 bases and J by 4 bases; unmatched bases: 8. Per germline, CDR1 MRHNA and CDR2 SNTAGT.

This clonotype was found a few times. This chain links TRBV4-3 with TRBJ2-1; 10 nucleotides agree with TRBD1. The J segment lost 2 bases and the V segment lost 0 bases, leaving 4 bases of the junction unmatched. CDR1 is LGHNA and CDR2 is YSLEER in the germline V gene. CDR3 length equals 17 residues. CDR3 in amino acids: CASSQDRDRGTYNEQFF. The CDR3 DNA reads TGCGCCAGCAGCCAAGATCGGGACAGGGGCACCTACAATGAGCAGTTCTTC.

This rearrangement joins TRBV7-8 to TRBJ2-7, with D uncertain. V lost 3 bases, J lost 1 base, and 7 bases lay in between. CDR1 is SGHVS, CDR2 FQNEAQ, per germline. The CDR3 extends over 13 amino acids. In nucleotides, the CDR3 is TGTGCCAGCAGCTTCGTCGTTTCCTACGAGCAGTACTTC. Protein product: CASSFVVSYEQYF.

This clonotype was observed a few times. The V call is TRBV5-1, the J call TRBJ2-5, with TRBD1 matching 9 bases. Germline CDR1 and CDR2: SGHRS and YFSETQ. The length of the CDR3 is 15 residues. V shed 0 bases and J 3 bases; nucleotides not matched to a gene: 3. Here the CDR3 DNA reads TGCGCCAGCAGCTTGGTGACAGGGGGAGAAGAGACCCAGTACTTC. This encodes CASSLVTGGEETQYF.

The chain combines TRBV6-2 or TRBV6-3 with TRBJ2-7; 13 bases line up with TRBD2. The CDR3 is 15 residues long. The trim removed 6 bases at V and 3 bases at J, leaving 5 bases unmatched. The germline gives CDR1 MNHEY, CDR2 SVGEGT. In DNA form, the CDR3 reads TGTGCCAGCAGCACTGGGACTAGCGGGATCTACGAGCAGTACTTC. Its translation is CASSTGTSGIYEQYF.

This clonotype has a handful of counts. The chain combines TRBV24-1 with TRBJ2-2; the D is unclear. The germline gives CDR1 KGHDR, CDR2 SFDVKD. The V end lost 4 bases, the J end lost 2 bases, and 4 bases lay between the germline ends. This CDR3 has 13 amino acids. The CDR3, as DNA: TGTGCCACCAGTGAAGGTAACACCGGGGAGCTGTTTTTT. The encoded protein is CATSEGNTGELFF.